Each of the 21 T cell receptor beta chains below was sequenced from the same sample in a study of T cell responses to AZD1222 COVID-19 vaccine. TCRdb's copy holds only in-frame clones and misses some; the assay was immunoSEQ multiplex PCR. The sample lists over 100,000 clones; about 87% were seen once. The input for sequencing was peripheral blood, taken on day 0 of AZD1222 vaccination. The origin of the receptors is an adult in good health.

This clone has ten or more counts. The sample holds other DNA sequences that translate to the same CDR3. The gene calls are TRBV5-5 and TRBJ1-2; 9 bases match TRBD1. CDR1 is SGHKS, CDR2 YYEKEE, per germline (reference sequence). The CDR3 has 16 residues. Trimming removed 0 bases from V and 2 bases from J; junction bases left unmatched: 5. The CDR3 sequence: CASSLGDRVVNYGYTF. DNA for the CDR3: TGTGCCAGCAGCTTGGGGGACAGGGTAGTAAACTATGGCTACACCTTC.

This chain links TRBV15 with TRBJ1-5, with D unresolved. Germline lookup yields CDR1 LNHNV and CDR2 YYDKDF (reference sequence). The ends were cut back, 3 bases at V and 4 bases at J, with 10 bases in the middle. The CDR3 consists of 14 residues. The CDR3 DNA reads TGTGCCACCAGCAGGGACGGGATGAATCAGCCCCAGCATTTT. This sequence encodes CATSRDGMNQPQHF.

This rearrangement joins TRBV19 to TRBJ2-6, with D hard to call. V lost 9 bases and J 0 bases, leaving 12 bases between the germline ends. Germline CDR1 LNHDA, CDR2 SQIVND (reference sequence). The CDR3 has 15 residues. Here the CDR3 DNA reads TGTGCCAGCTCTACGACACTCTCTGGGGCCAACGTCCTGACTTTC. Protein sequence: CASSTTLSGANVLTF.

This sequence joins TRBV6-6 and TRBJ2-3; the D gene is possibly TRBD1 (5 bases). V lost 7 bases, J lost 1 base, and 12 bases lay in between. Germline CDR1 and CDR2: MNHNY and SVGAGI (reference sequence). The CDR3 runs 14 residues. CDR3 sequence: CASTWTTGTDTQYF. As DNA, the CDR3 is TGTGCCAGCACCTGGACAACAGGCACAGATACGCAGTATTTT.

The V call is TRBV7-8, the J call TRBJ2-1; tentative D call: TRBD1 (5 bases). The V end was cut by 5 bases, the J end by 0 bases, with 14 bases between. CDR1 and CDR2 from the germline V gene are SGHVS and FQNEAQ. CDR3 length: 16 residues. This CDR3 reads CASSARRQSSYNEQFF. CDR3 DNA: TGTGCCAGCAGCGCCCGAAGACAGAGCTCCTACAATGAGCAGTTCTTC.

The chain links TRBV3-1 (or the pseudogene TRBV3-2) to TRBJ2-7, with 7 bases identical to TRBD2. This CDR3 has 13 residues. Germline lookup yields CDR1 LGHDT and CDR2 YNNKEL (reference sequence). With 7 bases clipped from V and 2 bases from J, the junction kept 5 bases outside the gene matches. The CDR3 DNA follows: TGTGCCAGCAACAGCGGGACTGCCTACGAGCAGTACTTC. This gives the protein CASNSGTAYEQYF.

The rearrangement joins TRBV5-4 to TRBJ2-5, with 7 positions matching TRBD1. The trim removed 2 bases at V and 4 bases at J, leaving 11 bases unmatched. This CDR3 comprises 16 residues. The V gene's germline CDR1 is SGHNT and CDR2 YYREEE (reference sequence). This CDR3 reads CASSFRQGTVVETQYF. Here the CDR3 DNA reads TGTGCCAGCAGCTTTCGACAGGGAACTGTCGTAGAGACCCAGTACTTC.

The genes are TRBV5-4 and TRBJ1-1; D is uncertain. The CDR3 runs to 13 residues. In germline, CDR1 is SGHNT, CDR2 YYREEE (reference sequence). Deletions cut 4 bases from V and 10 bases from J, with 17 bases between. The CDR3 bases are TGTGCCAGCAGCGACGGGCCCCCCGGGGTAGCTTTCTTT. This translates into CASSDGPPGVAFF.

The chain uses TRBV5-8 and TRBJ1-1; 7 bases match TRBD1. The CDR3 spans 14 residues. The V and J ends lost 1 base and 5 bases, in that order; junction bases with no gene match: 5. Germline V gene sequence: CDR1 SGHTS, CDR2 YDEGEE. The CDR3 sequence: CASSLWGRGTEAFF. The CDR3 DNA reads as TGTGCCAGCAGCTTGTGGGGCAGGGGGACTGAAGCTTTCTTT.

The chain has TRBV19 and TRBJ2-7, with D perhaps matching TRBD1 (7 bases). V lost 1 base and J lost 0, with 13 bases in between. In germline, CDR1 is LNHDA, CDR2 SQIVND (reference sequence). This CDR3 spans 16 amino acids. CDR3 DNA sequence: TGTGCCAGTAGTATAGCAGCAGGGGGGTCCTCCTACGAGCAGTACTTC. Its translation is CASSIAAGGSSYEQYF. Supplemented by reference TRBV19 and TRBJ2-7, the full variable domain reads DGGITQSPKYLFRKEGQNVTLSCEQNLNHDAMYWYRQDPGQGLRLIYYSQIVNDFQKGDIAEGYSVSREKKESFPLTVTSAQKNPTAFYLCASSIAAGGSSYEQYFGPGTRLTVT.

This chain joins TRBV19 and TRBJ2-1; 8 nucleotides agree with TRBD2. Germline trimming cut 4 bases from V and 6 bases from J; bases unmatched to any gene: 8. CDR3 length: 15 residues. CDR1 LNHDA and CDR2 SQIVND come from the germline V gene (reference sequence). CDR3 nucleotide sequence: TGTGCCAGTAGTAAGATTGAAAGCGGGAGCAATGAGCAGTTCTTC. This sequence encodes CASSKIESGSNEQFF.

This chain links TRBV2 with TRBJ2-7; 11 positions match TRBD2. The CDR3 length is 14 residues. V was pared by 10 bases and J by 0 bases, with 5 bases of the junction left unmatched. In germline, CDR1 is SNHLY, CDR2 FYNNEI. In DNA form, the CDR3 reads TGTGCCATCGGGACTAGCGGAAGCTCCTACGAGCAGTACTTC. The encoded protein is CAIGTSGSSYEQYF.

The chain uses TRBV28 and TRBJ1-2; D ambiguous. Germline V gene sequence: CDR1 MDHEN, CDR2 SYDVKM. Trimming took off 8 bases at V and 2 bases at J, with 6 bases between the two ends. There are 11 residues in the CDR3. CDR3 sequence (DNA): TGTGCCAGCGACGGAAACTATGGCTACACCTTC. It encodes CASDGNYGYTF.

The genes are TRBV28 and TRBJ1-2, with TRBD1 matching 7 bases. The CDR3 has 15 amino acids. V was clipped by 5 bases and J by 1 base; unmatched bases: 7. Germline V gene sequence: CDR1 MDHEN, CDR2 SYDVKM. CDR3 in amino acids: CASSGGQLFNYGYTF. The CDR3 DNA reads TGTGCCAGCAGTGGGGGACAGCTTTTTAACTATGGCTACACCTTC.

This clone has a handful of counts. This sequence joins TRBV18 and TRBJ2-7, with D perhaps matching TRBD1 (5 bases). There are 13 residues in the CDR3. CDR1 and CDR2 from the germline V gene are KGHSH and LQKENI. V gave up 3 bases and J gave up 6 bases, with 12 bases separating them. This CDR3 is CASSPRGYGEQYF. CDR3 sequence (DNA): TGTGCCAGCTCACCTAGGGGTTACGGCGAGCAGTACTTC.

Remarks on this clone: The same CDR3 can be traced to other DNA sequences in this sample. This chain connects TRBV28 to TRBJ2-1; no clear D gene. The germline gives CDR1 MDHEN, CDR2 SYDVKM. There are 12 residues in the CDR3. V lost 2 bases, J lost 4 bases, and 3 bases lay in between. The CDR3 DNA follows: TGTGCCAGCAGTTTACTATACAATGAGCAGTTCTTC. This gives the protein CASSLLYNEQFF.

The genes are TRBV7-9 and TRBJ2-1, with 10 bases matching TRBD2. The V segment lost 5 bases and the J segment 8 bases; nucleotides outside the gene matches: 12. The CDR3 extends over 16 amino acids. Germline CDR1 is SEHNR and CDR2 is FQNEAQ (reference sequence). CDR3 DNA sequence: TGTGCCAGCAGCCGATCCAGGAGCGGGAGGGCCGATGAGCAGTTCTTC. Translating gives CASSRSRSGRADEQFF.

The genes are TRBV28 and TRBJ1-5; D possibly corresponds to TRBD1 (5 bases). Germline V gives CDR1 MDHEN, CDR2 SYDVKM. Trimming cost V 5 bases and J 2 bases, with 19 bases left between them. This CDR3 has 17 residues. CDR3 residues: CASSPPREGRGNQPQHF. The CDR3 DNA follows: TGTGCCAGCAGTCCCCCCAGGGAGGGCCGGGGCAATCAGCCCCAGCATTTT. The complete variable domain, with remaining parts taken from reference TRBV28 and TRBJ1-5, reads DVKVTQSSRYLVKRTGEKVFLECVQDMDHENMFWYRQDPGLGLRLIYFSYDVKMKEKGDIPEGYSVSREKKERFSLILESASTNQTSMYLCASSPPREGRGNQPQHFGDGTRLSIL.

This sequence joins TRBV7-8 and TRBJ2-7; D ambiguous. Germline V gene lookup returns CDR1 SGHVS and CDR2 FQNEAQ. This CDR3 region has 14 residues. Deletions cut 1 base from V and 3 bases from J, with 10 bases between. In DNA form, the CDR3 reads TGTGCCAGCAGCTTAGTCGCGTTGAGCTACGAGCAGTACTTC. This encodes CASSLVALSYEQYF. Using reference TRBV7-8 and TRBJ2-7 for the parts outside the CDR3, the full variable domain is GAGVSQSPRYKVAKRGQDVALRCDPISGHVSLFWYQQALGQGPEFLTYFQNEAQLDKSGLPSDRFFAERPEGSVSTLKIQRTQQEDSAVYLCASSLVALSYEQYFGPGTRLTVT.

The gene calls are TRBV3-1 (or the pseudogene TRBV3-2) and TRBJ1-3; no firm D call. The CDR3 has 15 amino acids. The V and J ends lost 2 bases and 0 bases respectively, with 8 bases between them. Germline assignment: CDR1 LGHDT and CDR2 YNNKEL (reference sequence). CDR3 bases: TGTGCCAGCAGCCAACAGGTTTCCTCTGGAAACACCATATATTTT. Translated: CASSQQVSSGNTIYF.

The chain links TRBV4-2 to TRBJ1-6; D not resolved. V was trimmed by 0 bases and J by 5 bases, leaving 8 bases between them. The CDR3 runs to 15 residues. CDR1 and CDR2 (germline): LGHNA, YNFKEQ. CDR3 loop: CASSQDMLDNSPLHF. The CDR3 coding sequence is TGTGCCAGCAGCCAAGATATGCTGGATAATTCACCCCTCCACTTT.